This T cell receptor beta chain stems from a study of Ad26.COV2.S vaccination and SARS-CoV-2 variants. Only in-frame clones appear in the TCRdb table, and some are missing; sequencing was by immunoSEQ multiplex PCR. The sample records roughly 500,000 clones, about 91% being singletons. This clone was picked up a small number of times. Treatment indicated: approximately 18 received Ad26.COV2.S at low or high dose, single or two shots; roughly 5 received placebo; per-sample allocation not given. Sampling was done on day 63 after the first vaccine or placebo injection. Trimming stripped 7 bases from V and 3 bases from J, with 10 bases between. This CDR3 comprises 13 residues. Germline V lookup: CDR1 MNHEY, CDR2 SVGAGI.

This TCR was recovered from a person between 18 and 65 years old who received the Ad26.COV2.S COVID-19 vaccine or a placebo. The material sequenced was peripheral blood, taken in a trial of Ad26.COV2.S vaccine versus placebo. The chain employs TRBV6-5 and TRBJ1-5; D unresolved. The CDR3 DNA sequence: TGTGCCAGCAAAAGACGGTTCAATCAGCCCCAGCATTTT. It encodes CASKRRFNQPQHF.